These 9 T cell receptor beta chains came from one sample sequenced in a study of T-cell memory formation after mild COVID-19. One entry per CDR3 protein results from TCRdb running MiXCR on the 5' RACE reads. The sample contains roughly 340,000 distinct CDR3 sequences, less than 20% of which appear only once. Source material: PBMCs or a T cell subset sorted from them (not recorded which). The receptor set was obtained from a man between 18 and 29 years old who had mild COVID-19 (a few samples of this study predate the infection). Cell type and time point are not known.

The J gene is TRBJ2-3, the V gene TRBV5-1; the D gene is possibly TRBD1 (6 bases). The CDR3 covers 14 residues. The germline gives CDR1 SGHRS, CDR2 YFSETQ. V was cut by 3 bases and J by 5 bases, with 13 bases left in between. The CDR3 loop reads CASSWQDSRDTQYF. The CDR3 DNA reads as TGCGCCAGCAGCTGGCAGGACAGTAGAGATACGCAGTATTTT.

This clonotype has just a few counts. As DNA, the CDR3 is TGTGCCAGCAGGGCTAGCGGGGGAGTCGGAGAGACCCAGTACTTC. This gives the protein CASRASGGVGETQYF. This chain connects TRBV11-2 to TRBJ2-5, with 10 positions matching TRBD2. CDR1 and CDR2 (germline): SGHAT, FQNNGV. J gave up 4 bases and V 6 bases, and 8 bases lay outside the gene matches. The CDR3 sequence is 15 residues long.

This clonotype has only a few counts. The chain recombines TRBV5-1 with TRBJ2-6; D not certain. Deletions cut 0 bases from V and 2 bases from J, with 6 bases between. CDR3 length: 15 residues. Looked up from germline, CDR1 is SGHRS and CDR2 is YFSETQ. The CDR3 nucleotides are TGCGCCAGCAGCTTGGCGACCGCTGGGGCCAACGTCCTGACTTTC. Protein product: CASSLATAGANVLTF.

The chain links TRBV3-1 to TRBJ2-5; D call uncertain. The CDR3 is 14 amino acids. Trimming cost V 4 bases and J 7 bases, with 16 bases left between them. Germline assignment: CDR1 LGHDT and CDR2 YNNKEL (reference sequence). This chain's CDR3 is CASSPIRVGGTQYF. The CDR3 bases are TGTGCCAGCAGCCCGATTCGGGTAGGCGGGACCCAGTACTTC.

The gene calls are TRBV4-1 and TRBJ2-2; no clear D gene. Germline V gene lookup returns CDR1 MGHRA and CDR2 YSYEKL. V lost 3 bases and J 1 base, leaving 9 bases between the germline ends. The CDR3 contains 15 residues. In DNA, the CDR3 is TGCGCCAGCAGCCAGAGGACCGGGAACACCGGGGAGCTGTTTTTT. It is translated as CASSQRTGNTGELFF.

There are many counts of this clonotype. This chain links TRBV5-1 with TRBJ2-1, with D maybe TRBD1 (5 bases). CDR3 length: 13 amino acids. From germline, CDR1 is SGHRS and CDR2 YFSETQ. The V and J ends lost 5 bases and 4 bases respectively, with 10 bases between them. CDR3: CASRSGPYNEQFF. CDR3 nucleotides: TGCGCCAGCAGATCAGGGCCGTACAATGAGCAGTTCTTC. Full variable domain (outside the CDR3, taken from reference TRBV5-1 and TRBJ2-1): KAGVTQTPRYLIKTRGQQVTLSCSPISGHRSVSWYQQTPGQGLQFLFEYFSETQRNKGNFPGRFSGRQFSNSRSEMNVSTLELGDSALYLCASRSGPYNEQFFGPGTRLTVL.

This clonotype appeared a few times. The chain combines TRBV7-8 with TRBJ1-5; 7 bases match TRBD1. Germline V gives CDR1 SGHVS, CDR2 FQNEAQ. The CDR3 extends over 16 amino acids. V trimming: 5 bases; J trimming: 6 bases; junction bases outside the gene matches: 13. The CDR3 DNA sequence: TGTGCCAGCAGCCCCCGGGGAGACAGGGTCGGTCAGCCCCAGCATTTT. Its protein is CASSPRGDRVGQPQHF.

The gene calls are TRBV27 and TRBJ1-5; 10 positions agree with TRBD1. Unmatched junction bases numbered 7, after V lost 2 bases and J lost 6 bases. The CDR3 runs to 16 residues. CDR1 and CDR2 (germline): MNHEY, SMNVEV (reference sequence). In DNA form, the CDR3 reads TGTGCCAGCAGTTTAATCGGGACAGGGGTAGGTCAGCCCCAGCATTTT. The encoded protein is CASSLIGTGVGQPQHF.

CDR3 nucleotide sequence: TGCAGCGTTGTACGGGATAGGATTGAAGCTTTCTTT. Protein: CSVVRDRIEAFF. The chain couples TRBV29-1 to TRBJ1-1, with unresolved D. V was clipped by 4 bases and J by 7 bases, with 13 bases between them. The CDR3 runs 12 residues. CDR1 is SQVTM, CDR2 ANQGSEA, per germline.